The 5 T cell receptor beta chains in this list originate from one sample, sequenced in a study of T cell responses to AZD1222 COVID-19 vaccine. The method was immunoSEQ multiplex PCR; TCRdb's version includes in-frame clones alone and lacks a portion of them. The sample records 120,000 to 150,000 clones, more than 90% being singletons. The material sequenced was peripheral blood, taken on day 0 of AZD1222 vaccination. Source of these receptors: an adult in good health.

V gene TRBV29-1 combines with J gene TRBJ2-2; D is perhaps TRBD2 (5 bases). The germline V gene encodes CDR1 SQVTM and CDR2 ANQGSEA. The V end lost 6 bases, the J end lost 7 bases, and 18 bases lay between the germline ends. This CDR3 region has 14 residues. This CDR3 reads CSVDRTGYGGELFF. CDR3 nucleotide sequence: TGCAGCGTGGACCGGACGGGGTACGGCGGGGAGCTGTTTTTT.

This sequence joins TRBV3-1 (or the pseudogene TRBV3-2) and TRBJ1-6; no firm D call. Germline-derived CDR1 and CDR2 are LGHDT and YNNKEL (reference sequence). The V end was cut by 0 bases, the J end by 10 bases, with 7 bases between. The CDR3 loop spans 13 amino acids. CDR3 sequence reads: CASSQDGGSPLHF. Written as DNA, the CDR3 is TGTGCCAGCAGCCAAGATGGCGGATCACCCCTCCACTTT.

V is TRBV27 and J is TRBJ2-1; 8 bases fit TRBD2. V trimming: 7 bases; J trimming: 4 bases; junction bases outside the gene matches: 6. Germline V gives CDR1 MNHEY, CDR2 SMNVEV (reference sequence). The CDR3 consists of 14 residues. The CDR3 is CASTIGGAYNEQFF. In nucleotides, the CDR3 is TGTGCCAGCACAATCGGGGGGGCTTACAATGAGCAGTTCTTC.

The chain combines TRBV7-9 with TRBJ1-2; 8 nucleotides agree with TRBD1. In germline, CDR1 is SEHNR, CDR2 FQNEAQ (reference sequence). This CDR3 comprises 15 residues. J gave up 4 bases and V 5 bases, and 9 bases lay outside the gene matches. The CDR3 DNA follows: TGTGCCAGCAGCCCTCGGACAGGGAGGGGCTATGGCTACACCTTC. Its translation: CASSPRTGRGYGYTF. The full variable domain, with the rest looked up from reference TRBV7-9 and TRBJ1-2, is DTGVSQNPRHKITKRGQNVTFRCDPISEHNRLYWYRQTLGQGPEFLTYFQNEAQLEKSRLLSDRFSAERPKGSFSTLEIQRTEQGDSAMYLCASSPRTGRGYGYTFGSGTRLTVV.

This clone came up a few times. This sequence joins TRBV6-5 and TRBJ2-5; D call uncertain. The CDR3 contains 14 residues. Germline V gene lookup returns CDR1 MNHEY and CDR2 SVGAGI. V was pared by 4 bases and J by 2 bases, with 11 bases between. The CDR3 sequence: CASSLAGIQETQYF. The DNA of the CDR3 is TGTGCCAGCAGTTTGGCAGGAATACAAGAGACCCAGTACTTC.